This T cell receptor beta chain was captured by sequencing in a study of blood T cell repertoires in COVID-19. Study-level information: Sources were T cells, B-cell-depleted T cells, or PBMCs; the material itself was cDNA or gDNA.

With 7 bases removed from V and 0 bases from J, the gap between germline ends came to 13 bases. The CDR3 is 14 amino acids. Germline values: CDR1 MGHDK, CDR2 SYGVNS. Per the original data handling: Amplification of reference gene primers provided the estimated nucleated cell counts. Some clones are missing from TCRdb's copy, which holds only in-frame ones; the method was immunoSEQ multiplex PCR. For V, J and clone size, that table is used; D and trimming come from the DNA. Of roughly 350,000 clones in the sample, approximately 87% are singletons; the top ten hold roughly 6%. One Seattle source followed patients from active infection through their disease course.

The rearrangement links TRBV25-1 to TRBJ2-7; D is ambiguous. Material: peripheral blood. The sequence derives from a woman in her 50s with COVID-19, enrolled during active disease. For the CDR3, the DNA is TGTGCCAGCACTGACTTTTCGAGCTCCTACGAGCAGTACTTC. Encoded protein: CASTDFSSSYEQYF.